Sequencing of this T cell receptor (beta chain) was carried out in a study of blood T cell repertoires in COVID-19. Sequenced by immunoSEQ multiplex PCR; TCRdb stores in-frame clones only, minus some. Of approximately 150,000 clones in the sample, around 83% were seen once. J was trimmed by 6 bases and V by 5 bases; bases with no gene match: 12. CDR1 and CDR2 from the germline V gene are MDHEN and SYDVKM. The CDR3 length is 16 residues. The sample consisted of peripheral blood. V usage is TRBV28 and J usage is TRBJ2-1, with 8 bases aligning to TRBD2. The receptor was isolated from a man aged 25-40 years with COVID-19, enrolled during active disease. Here the CDR3 DNA reads TGTGCCAGCAGTCCCTCCGGGACTAGACTGAGCAATGAGCAGTTCTTC. Translated, it gives CASSPSGTRLSNEQFF. Full variable domain (outside the CDR3, taken from reference TRBV28 and TRBJ2-1): DVKVTQSSRYLVKRTGEKVFLECVQDMDHENMFWYRQDPGLGLRLIYFSYDVKMKEKGDIPEGYSVSREKKERFSLILESASTNQTSMYLCASSPSGTRLSNEQFFGPGTRLTVL.